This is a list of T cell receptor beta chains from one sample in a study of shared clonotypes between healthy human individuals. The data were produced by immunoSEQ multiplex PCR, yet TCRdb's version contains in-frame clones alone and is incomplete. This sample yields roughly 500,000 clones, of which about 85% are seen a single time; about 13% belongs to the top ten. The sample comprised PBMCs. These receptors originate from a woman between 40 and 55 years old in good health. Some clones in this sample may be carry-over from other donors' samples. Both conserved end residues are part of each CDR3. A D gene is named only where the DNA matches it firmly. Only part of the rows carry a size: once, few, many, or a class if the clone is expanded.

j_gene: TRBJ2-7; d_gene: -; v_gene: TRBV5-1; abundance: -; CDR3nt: TGCGCCAGCAGCTTGGTGGAGAGGGACGAGCAGTACTTC; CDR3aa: CASSLVERDEQYF
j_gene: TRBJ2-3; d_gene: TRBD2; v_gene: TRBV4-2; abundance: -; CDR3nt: TGTGCCAGCAGCCCTATGACTAGCGGGAACACAGATACGCAGTATTTT; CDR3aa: CASSPMTSGNTDTQYF
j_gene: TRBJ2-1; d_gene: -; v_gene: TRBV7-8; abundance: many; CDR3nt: TGTGCCAGCAGCTTAAGTTCAGGTGAGCAGTTCTTC; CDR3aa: CASSLSSGEQFF
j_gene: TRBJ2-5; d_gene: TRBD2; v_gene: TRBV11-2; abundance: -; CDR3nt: TGTGCCAGCAGCCTCCGGACTAGCGGGGGTCAAGAGACCCAGTACTTC; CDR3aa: CASSLRTSGGQETQYF
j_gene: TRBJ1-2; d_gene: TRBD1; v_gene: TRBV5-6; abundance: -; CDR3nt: TGTGCCAGCAGTGTGGCCGGGACAGGTATGGGCTACACCTTC; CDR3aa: CASSVAGTGMGYTF
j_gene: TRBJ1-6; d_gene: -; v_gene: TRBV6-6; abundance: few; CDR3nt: TGTGCCAGCAGGCCTGGGAGTTCACCCCTCCACTTT; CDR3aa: CASRPGSSPLHF
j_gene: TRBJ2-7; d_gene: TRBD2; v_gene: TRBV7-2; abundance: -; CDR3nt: TGTGCCAGCAGCTTACAGGGACTAGCGGGCTACGAGCAGTACTTC; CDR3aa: CASSLQGLAGYEQYF
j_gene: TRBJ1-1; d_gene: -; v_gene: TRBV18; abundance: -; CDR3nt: TGTGCCAGCTCACCACTTGCCAAAACGAACACTGAAGCTTTCTTT; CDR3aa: CASSPLAKTNTEAFF
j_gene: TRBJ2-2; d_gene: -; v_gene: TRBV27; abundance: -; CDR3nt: TGTGCCAGCAGTTCCCAGGTTCGGGGGTCGAACACCGGGGAGCTGTTTTTT; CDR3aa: CASSSQVRGSNTGELFF
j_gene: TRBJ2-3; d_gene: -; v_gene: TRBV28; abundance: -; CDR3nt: TGTGCCAGCAGTTTAGCCAGCGGGCCAGATACGCAGTATTTT; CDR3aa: CASSLASGPDTQYF
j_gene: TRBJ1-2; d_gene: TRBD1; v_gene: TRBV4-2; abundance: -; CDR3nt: TGTGCCAGCAGCCGAGAGACCCGGGACAGTTATGGCTACACCTTC; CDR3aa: CASSRETRDSYGYTF
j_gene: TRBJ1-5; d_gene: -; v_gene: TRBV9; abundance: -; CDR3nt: TGTGCCAGCAGCGTAGGGGGGGTGGATCAGCCCCAGCATTTT; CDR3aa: CASSVGGVDQPQHF
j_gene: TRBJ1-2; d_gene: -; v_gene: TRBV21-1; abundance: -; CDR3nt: TGTGCCAGCAGCGGGGGCCCCGGGCAGGGGGCCTATGGCTACACCTTC; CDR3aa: CASSGGPGQGAYGYTF
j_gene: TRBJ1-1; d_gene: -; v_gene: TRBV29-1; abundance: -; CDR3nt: TGCAGCGGGTGGGTCCAAAGGGACACTGAAGCTTTCTTT; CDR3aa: CSGWVQRDTEAFF
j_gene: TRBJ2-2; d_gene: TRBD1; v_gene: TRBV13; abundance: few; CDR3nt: TGTGCCAGCAGCTTACCTGATGGGACAGTCACCGGGGAGCTGTTTTTT; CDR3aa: CASSLPDGTVTGELFF
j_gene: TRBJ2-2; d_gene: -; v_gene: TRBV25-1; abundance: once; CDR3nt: TGTGCCAGCAGTGAGCGGGGACGGGAGAACACCGGGGAGCTGTTTTTT; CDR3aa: CASSERGRENTGELFF